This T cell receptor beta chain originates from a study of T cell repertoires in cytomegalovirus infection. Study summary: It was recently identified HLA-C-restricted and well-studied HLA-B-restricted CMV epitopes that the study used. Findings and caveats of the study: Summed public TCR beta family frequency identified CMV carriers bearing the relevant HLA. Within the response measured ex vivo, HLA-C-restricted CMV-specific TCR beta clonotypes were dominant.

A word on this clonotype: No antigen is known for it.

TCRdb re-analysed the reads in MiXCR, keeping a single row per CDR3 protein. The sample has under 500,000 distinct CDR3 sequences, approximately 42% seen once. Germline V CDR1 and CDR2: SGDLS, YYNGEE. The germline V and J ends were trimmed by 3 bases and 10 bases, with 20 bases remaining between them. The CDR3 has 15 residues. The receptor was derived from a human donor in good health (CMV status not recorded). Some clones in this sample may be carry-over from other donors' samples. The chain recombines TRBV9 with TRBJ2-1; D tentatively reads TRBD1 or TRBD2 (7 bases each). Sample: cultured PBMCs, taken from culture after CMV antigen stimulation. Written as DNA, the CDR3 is TGTGCCAGCAGCGAGAGGGGGGGGACGGACAGGGAGCAGTTCTTC. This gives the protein CASSERGGTDREQFF.